A selection of T cell receptor beta chains follows, all from one sample in a study of vaccination effects on CD4 cells after COVID-19. Which antigens these TCRs recognize remains unknown. Only in-frame clones appear in the TCRdb table, and some are missing; sequencing was by immunoSEQ multiplex PCR. The sample carries around 29,000 clones, approximately 71% recorded once. The source was CD4+ T cells from PBMCs cultured with HCoV-NL63 spike peptides, collected after COVID-19 vaccination. Receptor source: a human donor who received a COVID-19 vaccine. Each CDR3 is given with its conserved first and last residue.

v_call cdr3_aa
TRBV7-9 CASSPRQGEKDYGYTF
TRBV7-2 CASSPRGANYGYTF
TRBV5-5 CASSRTRQGLNTEAFF
TRBV19 CASRRQFDQPQHF
TRBV9 CASSVGSIAGNTIYF
TRBV4-1 CASSQERTGGNYEQYF
TRBV24-1 CATSRGPYEKLFF
TRBV28 CASSDRKYSSYNEQFF
TRBV27 CASSSAGAGSSYEQYF
TRBV7-8 CASRTFRGRAMETQYF
TRBV2 CASSETAWAYEQYF
TRBV6-4 CASSEDRDYGYTF
TRBV9 CASSEGLAANTGELFF
TRBV2 CASYGKGTGGEKLFF
TRBV5-4 CASSATASGGSRIRETQYF
TRBV5-1 CASSFSTETQYF